This T cell receptor (beta chain) emerged from a study of blood T cells in healthy people across ages. Notes on the study in general: Older age went with lower TCR beta diversity per million T cells, in a roughly linear way. Observed TCR beta diversity showed a strong correlation with the percentage of naive T cells as measured by flow cytometry.

There are a few counts of this clonotype. The antigen remains unidentified. From germline, CDR1 is MNHEY and CDR2 SVGEGT. The CDR3 extends over 15 amino acids. V was shortened by 2 bases and J by 0 bases, with 5 bases between the two germline ends. The second PCR ran about 6 to 11 cycles with a sample-barcoded 5' primer and J-beta primers. Using its own MiXCR run on the 5' RACE reads, TCRdb lists one record per CDR3 protein. The data hold hundreds of thousands of distinct CDR3 sequences, with 58% observed a single time. The sequence came from a man aged 25-40 years in good health. This chain uses TRBV6-2 or TRBV6-3 with TRBJ2-6; D not resolved. Source material: blood. This chain's CDR3 is CASSYILSGANVLTF. The CDR3 DNA reads as TGTGCCAGCAGTTACATCCTCTCTGGGGCCAACGTCCTGACTTTC.